The T cell receptor beta chain under discussion was sequenced for a study of cytomegalovirus exposure and HLA in healthy donors. In germline, CDR1 is LNHDA, CDR2 SQIVND (reference sequence). This CDR3 is 16 amino acids long. V lost 5 bases and J lost 0; bases outside the gene matches: 7. The study ran its PCR with 60 Vbeta and 13 Jbeta primers. The method was immunoSEQ multiplex PCR; TCRdb's version includes in-frame clones alone and lacks a portion of them. The sample shows about 130,000 clones, 55% to 75% of them seen only once. What was sequenced was PBMCs. The rearrangement uses TRBV19 and TRBJ1-3; 7 bases line up with TRBD1. This sequence was found in a man aged 25 to 45 in good health and CMV-seronegative. Here the CDR3 reads CASSYGQADSGNTIYF. CDR3 DNA sequence: TGTGCCAGTAGTTACGGACAGGCCGACTCTGGAAACACCATATATTTT.